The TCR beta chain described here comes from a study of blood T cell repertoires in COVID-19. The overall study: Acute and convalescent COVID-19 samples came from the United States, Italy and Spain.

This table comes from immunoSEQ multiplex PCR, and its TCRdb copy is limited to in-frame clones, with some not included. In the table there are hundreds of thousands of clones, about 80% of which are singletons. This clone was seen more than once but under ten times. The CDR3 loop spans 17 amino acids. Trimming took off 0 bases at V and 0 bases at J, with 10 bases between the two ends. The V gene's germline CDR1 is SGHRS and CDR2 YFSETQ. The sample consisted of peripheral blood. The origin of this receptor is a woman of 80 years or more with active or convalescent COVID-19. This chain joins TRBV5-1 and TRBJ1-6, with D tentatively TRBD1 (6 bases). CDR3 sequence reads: CASSLDGTSSYNSPLHF. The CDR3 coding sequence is TGCGCCAGCAGCTTGGACGGGACAAGCTCCTATAATTCACCCCTCCACTTT.